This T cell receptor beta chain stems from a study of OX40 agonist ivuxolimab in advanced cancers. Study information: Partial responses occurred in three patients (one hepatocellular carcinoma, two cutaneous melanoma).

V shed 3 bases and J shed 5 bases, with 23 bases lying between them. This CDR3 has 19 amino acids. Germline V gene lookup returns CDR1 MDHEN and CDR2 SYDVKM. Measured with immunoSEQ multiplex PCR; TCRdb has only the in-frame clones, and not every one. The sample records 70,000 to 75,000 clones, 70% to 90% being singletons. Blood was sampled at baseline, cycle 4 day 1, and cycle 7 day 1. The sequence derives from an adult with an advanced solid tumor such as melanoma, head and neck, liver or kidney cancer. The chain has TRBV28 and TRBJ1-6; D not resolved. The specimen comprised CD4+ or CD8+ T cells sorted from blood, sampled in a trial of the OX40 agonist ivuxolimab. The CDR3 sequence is CASSFSWNRPEIDNSPLHF. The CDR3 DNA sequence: TGTGCCAGCAGTTTTTCGTGGAATCGGCCGGAGATAGATAATTCACCCCTCCACTTT.